Following are 27 T cell receptor beta chains from one sample sequenced in a study of blood T cells in healthy people across ages. Primed by a sample-barcoded 5' primer and a J-beta primer mix, a second PCR proceeded for about 7 to 11 cycles. In TCRdb, the 5' RACE reads were re-called with MiXCR into one record per CDR3 protein. The data hold about 640,000 distinct CDR3 sequences, with roughly 53% observed a single time. Sequenced material: blood. The source of these receptors is a man in his sixties in good health.

The CDR3 region has the DNA TGCAGTGCTAGACCCCCACTAGCGAGGAATGAGCAGTTCTTC. The encoded protein is CSARPPLARNEQFF. The V call is TRBV20-1, the J call TRBJ2-1; 7 bases align to TRBD2. Germline V gene data show CDR1 as DFQATT and CDR2 as SNEGSKA (reference sequence). Trimming at V came to 2 bases and at J to 7 bases, leaving 8 bases not matched to a gene. The CDR3 consists of 14 residues.

This clonotype was seen a handful of times. This rearrangement joins TRBV20-1 to TRBJ1-3; no clear D gene. The length of the CDR3 is 14 residues. V was pared by 2 bases and J by 0 bases, with 8 bases between. Germline lookup yields CDR1 DFQATT and CDR2 SNEGSKA (reference sequence). The CDR3 DNA sequence: TGCAGTGCTAGAAGGGCGAACTCTGGAAACACCATATATTTT. This sequence encodes CSARRANSGNTIYF.

The chain carries TRBV20-1 and TRBJ2-7; D is unclear. The J call may be incorrect, as the DNA end agrees better with TRBJ2-5. This CDR3 has 16 amino acids. CDR1 and CDR2 from the germline V gene are DFQATT and SNEGSKA (reference sequence). The CDR3 region has the DNA TGCAGTGCTAGAGCCCGAGGAGTGGGCTTAACGGGGACCCAGTACTTC. Translated: CSARARGVGLTGTQYF.

The table lists this clonotype with a few counts. The chain employs TRBV7-2 and TRBJ1-2; D is perhaps TRBD1 (5 bases). V was pared by 3 bases and J by 5 bases, with 16 bases between. This CDR3 is built from 15 residues. Germline CDR1 is SGHTA and CDR2 is FQGNSA. The CDR3: CASSLGAQGGYGYTF. The CDR3 region has the DNA TGTGCCAGCAGCTTGGGCGCTCAGGGTGGTTATGGCTACACCTTC.

This chain joins TRBV20-1 and TRBJ1-6, with 7 positions matching TRBD1. CDR1 and CDR2 from the germline V gene are DFQATT and SNEGSKA (reference sequence). The CDR3 is made up of 17 amino acids. V trimming: 2 bases; J trimming: 5 bases; junction bases outside the gene matches: 12. The CDR3 is CSARLGPTGPHNSPLHF. The CDR3 DNA follows: TGCAGTGCTAGATTGGGGCCGACAGGGCCCCATAATTCACCCCTCCACTTT.

The rearrangement links TRBV5-6 to TRBJ2-7; 9 bases match TRBD1. Germline V lookup: CDR1 SGHDT, CDR2 YYEEEE. The CDR3 is 14 amino acids. Unmatched junction bases numbered 9, after V lost 4 bases and J lost 7 bases. The CDR3 spells CASSLRTGATEQYF. For the CDR3, the DNA is TGTGCCAGCAGCCTCAGGACAGGGGCAACGGAGCAGTACTTC.

The chain couples TRBV11-2 to TRBJ1-6, with 7 bases aligning to TRBD1. This CDR3 spans 16 amino acids. The V segment lost 1 base and the J segment 10 bases; nucleotides outside the gene matches: 10. Germline values: CDR1 SGHAT, CDR2 FQNNGV. This CDR3 reads CASSLGPTGVGSPLHF. CDR3 nucleotides: TGTGCCAGCAGCTTAGGCCCCACAGGGGTTGGATCACCCCTCCACTTT.

The V gene is TRBV20-1, the J gene TRBJ1-1; D gene ambiguous. Germline V gene lookup returns CDR1 DFQATT and CDR2 SNEGSKA (reference sequence). With 8 bases removed from V and 0 bases from J, the gap between germline ends came to 7 bases. This CDR3 contains 11 residues. CDR3 loop: CSNSVNTEAFF. The DNA for the CDR3 is TGCAGTAACAGCGTGAACACTGAAGCTTTCTTT.

This sequence joins TRBV7-9 and TRBJ2-1; TRBD1 might be the D (5 bases). With 6 bases removed from V and 0 bases from J, the gap between germline ends came to 9 bases. From germline, CDR1 is SEHNR and CDR2 FQNEAQ (reference sequence). The CDR3 spans 14 residues. CDR3 sequence: CASRQGLSYNEQFF. The CDR3 DNA sequence: TGTGCCAGCAGGCAGGGTCTCTCCTACAATGAGCAGTTCTTC.

The V gene is TRBV5-1, the J gene TRBJ1-2; possibly TRBD1 for D (5 bases). The CDR3 extends over 15 amino acids. V gave up 2 bases and J gave up 2 bases, with 13 bases separating them. Germline V CDR1 and CDR2: SGHRS, YFSETQ. The CDR3 nucleotides are TGCGCCAGCAGCTTCATCTCCGGGACGAACTATGGCTACACCTTC. Its translation is CASSFISGTNYGYTF.

The V and J genes are TRBV11-2 and TRBJ2-5; D is perhaps TRBD2 (5 bases). The CDR3 spans 15 residues. The germline gives CDR1 SGHAT, CDR2 FQNNGV. The ends were cut back, 0 bases at V and 9 bases at J, with 17 bases in the middle. This chain's CDR3 is CASSLDRLSISAQYF. The CDR3 DNA reads as TGTGCCAGCAGCTTAGATCGACTATCCATTTCGGCCCAGTACTTC. The whole variable domain, remainder taken from reference TRBV11-2 and TRBJ2-5, is EAGVAQSPRYKIIEKRQSVAFWCNPISGHATLYWYQQILGQGPKLLIQFQNNGVVDDSQLPKDRFSAERLKGVDSTLKIQPAKLEDSAVYLCASSLDRLSISAQYFGPGTRLLVL.

A word on this clonotype: Being one base from a much bigger clone, this may be a read error. The CDR3 DNA reads TGTGCCAACAGCTCAACCACAGGCGAAAAACTGTTTTTT. It codes for CANSSTTGEKLFF. The chain combines TRBV7-2 with TRBJ1-4, with D possibly being TRBD1 (5 bases). In germline, CDR1 is SGHTA, CDR2 FQGNSA. The CDR3 consists of 13 residues.

The V gene is TRBV2, the J gene TRBJ1-6; 8 bases are a match to TRBD1. The germline V gene has CDR1 SNHLY and CDR2 FYNNEI. V was clipped by 8 bases and J by 9 bases; unmatched bases: 9. There are 14 residues in the CDR3. CDR3 protein: CASEGQGNGSPLHF. CDR3 nucleotide sequence: TGTGCCAGCGAAGGACAGGGAAACGGTTCACCCCTCCACTTT.

The chain couples TRBV2 to TRBJ2-2, with 15 bases identical to TRBD2. The CDR3 sequence is 17 residues long. The V and J ends lost 8 bases and 0 bases, in that order; junction bases with no gene match: 4. The germline V gene encodes CDR1 SNHLY and CDR2 FYNNEI. This chain's CDR3 is CASSGLAGGANTGELFF. CDR3 sequence (DNA): TGTGCCAGCTCGGGACTAGCGGGGGGAGCGAACACCGGGGAGCTGTTTTTT.

This clonotype was counted many times. The V and J genes are TRBV12-3 or TRBV12-4 and TRBJ2-5; 9 positions match TRBD1. The CDR3 sequence is 17 residues long. The junction had 12 bases not matched to a gene; V was cut back by 6 bases and J by 1 base. The CDR3 bases are TGTGCCAGCAGCCCCACCGGGGACAGGGAGGGCCAAGAGACCCAGTACTTC. Amino acids: CASSPTGDREGQETQYF.

This chain connects TRBV7-3 to TRBJ2-1, with a possible D match to TRBD1 (6 bases). Deletions cut 5 bases from V and 8 bases from J, with 19 bases between. The CDR3 totals 15 residues. CDR1 SGHTA and CDR2 FQGTGA come from the germline V gene. CDR3 in amino acids: CASSPYRDKRHEQFF. The CDR3 DNA is TGTGCCAGCAGCCCCTACCGGGACAAGCGACATGAGCAGTTCTTC. Filled out from reference TRBV7-3 and TRBJ2-1, the complete variable domain reads GAGVSQTPSNKVTEKGKYVELRCDPISGHTALYWYRQSLGQGPEFLIYFQGTGAADDSGLPNDRFFAVRPEGSVSTLKIQRTERGDSAVYLCASSPYRDKRHEQFFGPGTRLTVL.

The chain has TRBV7-6 and TRBJ2-5, with TRBD1 identical over 8 bases. This CDR3 is 14 amino acids long. Per the germline V gene, CDR1 is SGHVS and CDR2 is FNYEAQ. Trimming at V came to 3 bases and at J to 11 bases, leaving 11 bases not matched to a gene. The CDR3 spells CASSFGAGGDEQYF. The CDR3 DNA reads TGTGCCAGCAGCTTCGGAGCAGGGGGCGATGAGCAGTACTTC.

The rearrangement links TRBV4-2 to TRBJ1-5, with TRBD1 matching over 11 bases. This CDR3 is 15 amino acids long. Germline CDR1 and CDR2: LGHNA and YNFKEQ. J gave up 7 bases and V 3 bases, and 5 bases lay outside the gene matches. CDR3 in DNA: TGTGCCAGCAGCCATGGGGGACAGGGGGACCAGCCCCAGCATTTT. Translating it yields CASSHGGQGDQPQHF.

This clonotype was counted a single time. The J gene is TRBJ2-3, the V gene TRBV2; D is unclear. Trimming took off 8 bases at V and 4 bases at J, with 16 bases between the two ends. Germline V gene sequence: CDR1 SNHLY, CDR2 FYNNEI. This CDR3 spans 14 amino acids. The CDR3 spells CASLMGPSSDTQYF. The CDR3 nucleotides are TGTGCCAGCTTAATGGGCCCTTCCTCAGATACGCAGTATTTT.

This clonotype was counted once. The rearrangement joins TRBV7-2 to TRBJ2-2; 8 nucleotides match TRBD1. V lost 5 bases, J lost 6 bases, and 23 bases stayed unmatched. The germline gives CDR1 SGHTA, CDR2 FQGNSA. The CDR3 contains 20 residues. The CDR3 DNA is TGTGCCAGCAGCCTGACCCAGGGTCGAGACAGGGGCCGGGGGTCCGGGGAGCTGTTTTTT. Its translation is CASSLTQGRDRGRGSGELFF.

The CDR3 reads CSAGGGQLFQETQYF. CDR3 DNA: TGCAGTGCTGGGGGGGGACAGCTATTCCAAGAGACCCAGTACTTC. The chain joins TRBV20-1 to TRBJ2-5, with D perhaps assigned TRBD1 or TRBD2 (7 bases each). The CDR3 contains 15 residues. Trimming left V 5 bases short and J 1 base short, with 17 bases between. In germline, CDR1 is DFQATT, CDR2 SNEGSKA (reference sequence).

In its sample, this clonotype was seen a few times. CDR3 sequence: CAISESLVGGETLHF. The CDR3 DNA follows: TGTGCCATCAGTGAGTCGTTAGTGGGGGGCGAGACCCTCCACTTT. The chain carries TRBV10-3 and TRBJ1-6, with D possibly TRBD1 on 6 matching bases. CDR1 ENHRY and CDR2 SYGVKD come from the germline V gene. The ends were cut back, 0 bases at V and 14 bases at J, with 17 bases in the middle. CDR3 length: 15 residues.

V is TRBV10-3 and J is TRBJ1-2; D is perhaps TRBD1 (6 bases). This CDR3 spans 14 amino acids. V lost 4 bases to trimming and J lost 3 bases, with 12 bases between them. Per germline, CDR1 ENHRY and CDR2 SYGVKD. The CDR3 sequence is CAISGQTGDYGYTF. CDR3 nucleotides: TGTGCCATCAGTGGGCAGACAGGAGACTATGGCTACACCTTC.

The chain uses TRBV25-1 and TRBJ2-5; D remains unclear. The J call may be mistaken, given a closer DNA end match to TRBJ2-1. The CDR3 has 14 amino acids. Germline values: CDR1 MGHDK, CDR2 SYGVNS. The CDR3 spells CASSEEVSQETQFF. The CDR3 coding sequence is TGTGCCAGCAGTGAAGAGGTCAGCCAAGAGACCCAGTTCTTC.

This chain uses TRBV10-3 with TRBJ2-7; the D call may be TRBD1 or TRBD2 (5 bases each). Germline V CDR1 and CDR2: ENHRY, SYGVKD. V lost 6 bases, J lost 5 bases, and 11 bases lay in between. The CDR3 length is 12 residues. In DNA, the CDR3 is TGTGCCATCAGAGATGTGGGGGACGAGCAGTACTTC. Encoded protein: CAIRDVGDEQYF.

This clonotype was found many times. The chain combines TRBV10-3 with TRBJ2-5; D gene ambiguous. This CDR3 region has 11 residues. The germline gives CDR1 ENHRY, CDR2 SYGVKD. Between the trimmed V and J ends, which lost 2 bases and 5 bases, there was a span of 3 bases. The CDR3 spells CAISERETQYF. As DNA, the CDR3 is TGTGCCATCAGTGAGAGGGAGACCCAGTACTTC.

This clonotype was counted once. The chain is built from TRBV24-1 and TRBJ2-5; 7 bases fit TRBD2. Germline V CDR1 and CDR2: KGHDR, SFDVKD. Trimming removed 4 bases from V and 4 bases from J; junction bases left unmatched: 11. The CDR3 is made up of 16 amino acids. The CDR3 sequence: CATSDPRTSGGETQYF. Here the CDR3 DNA reads TGTGCCACCAGTGACCCAAGGACTAGTGGGGGAGAGACCCAGTACTTC.